What follows is one T cell receptor (beta chain) and its context. Its antigen is unidentified. The CDR3 covers 15 residues. The data were taken from a study of T cells expressing NK-cell markers. Study details: Sorted CD3+CD56+NKG2C+, CD3+CD56+NKG2C- and CD3+CD56-NKG2C+ T-cell subsets were beta-chain profiled. Study-wide results and limits: The study did not resolve the HCMV specificity of expanded NKG2C+ T cell clones.

Reanalyzing the 5' RACE reads, TCRdb keeps one entry per CDR3 protein, without DNA. Listed are 550,000 or so distinct CDR3 sequences; roughly 3.5% falls within the top ten. This TCR derives from a young man in good health. The material sequenced was blood T cells: a sorted CD56 or NKG2C T cell subset, CD4+ or CD8+ T cells, or bulk PBMC T cells (not recorded which). The V gene is TRBV12-3 or TRBV12-4, the J gene TRBJ2-1. CDR3 sequence reads: CASSLRELSYNEQFF.